This TCR beta chain was recovered during a study of low-dose radiotherapy and immunotherapy resistance in tumors. Germline lookup yields CDR1 DFQATT and CDR2 SNEGSKA (reference sequence). With 0 bases removed from V and 5 bases from J, the gap between germline ends came to 11 bases. The CDR3 is made up of 15 amino acids. At least ten counts were recorded for this clonotype. The time point: after trial treatment. Treatment indicated: LDRT plus nivolumab, ipilimumab, low-dose cyclophosphamide and aspirin (RACIN trial). TRAV- and TRBV-specific primers, spanning alpha and beta chains, primed first-strand cDNA. For amplifying TCRs, the PCR ran for approximately 18 cycles with Phusion, which was used together with a constant-region primer and the adapter on the V primers. TCRdb passed the reads through MiXCR, listing each CDR3 protein once. The data show roughly 100,000 distinct CDR3 sequences, around 20% seen once.

The V call is TRBV20-1, the J call TRBJ1-6, with D uncertain. This specimen consisted of PBMCs, obtained after low-dose radiotherapy plus immunotherapy. This clonotype was obtained from a male donor with prostate cancer. The CDR3 DNA reads TGCAGTGCTAGAGATGGAAACAGCCATAATTCACCCCTCCACTTT. It translates to CSARDGNSHNSPLHF.